This is a list of T cell receptor beta chains from one sample in a study of radiotherapy plus CTLA-4 blockade in lung cancer. Sequencing used immunoSEQ multiplex PCR; TCRdb keeps in-frame clones, though not all of them. Among about 84,000 clones, about three quarters were seen once, and the ten largest hold more than 13%. This material consisted of peripheral blood, taken from a patient treated with radiotherapy plus ipilimumab. Receptors were obtained from a human donor with non-small cell lung cancer that progressed on radiotherapy plus ipilimumab. Each CDR3 is given with its conserved first and last residue. A D gene is named only where the DNA matches it firmly. Only part of the rows carry a size: once, few, many, or a class if the clone is expanded.

clone size,V gene,CDR3 length,D gene,J gene,CDR3 protein,CDR3 DNA
NA,TRBV7-3,15,TRBD2,TRBJ2-1,CASSSTSGRLDEQFF,TGTGCCAGCAGCTCGACTAGCGGGAGGCTGGACGAGCAGTTCTTC
few,TRBV21-1,15,NA,TRBJ2-5,CASSSGTGGLSAQYF,TGTGCCAGCAGCAGCGGGACAGGGGGGCTGTCGGCCCAGTACTTC
few,TRBV27,17,TRBD2,TRBJ2-7,CASSLSLVAGLPYEQYF,TGTGCCAGCAGTTTATCGCTCGTAGCGGGGCTTCCCTACGAGCAGTACTTC
few,TRBV28,14,NA,TRBJ1-5,CAGGSGGGGQPQHF,TGTGCCGGGGGAAGCGGGGGTGGGGGTCAGCCCCAGCATTTT
few,TRBV11-2,15,TRBD1,TRBJ2-5,CASSLGQVLDETQYF,TGTGCCAGCAGCTTGGGACAGGTGCTGGATGAGACCCAGTACTTC
NA,TRBV29-1,15,NA,TRBJ1-1,CSVDGRGGANTEAFF,TGCAGCGTTGATGGCCGGGGTGGAGCGAACACTGAAGCTTTCTTT
once,TRBV28,12,TRBD1,TRBJ2-1,CASSLLMGQVFF,TGTGCCAGCAGTTTACTTATGGGACAGGTGTTCTTC
NA,TRBV28,13,NA,TRBJ2-5,CASSRRIQETQYF,TGTGCCAGCAGTCGGCGGATCCAAGAGACCCAGTACTTC
NA,TRBV27,12,NA,TRBJ2-1,CASSRSTGGPFF,TGTGCCAGCAGTCGATCGACTGGGGGTCCGTTCTTC
NA,TRBV7-9,12,NA,TRBJ2-7,CASSFPTGEQYF,TGTGCCAGCAGCTTCCCTACGGGTGAGCAGTACTTC
once,TRBV5-1,15,NA,TRBJ2-7,CASSFMQGRTYEQYF,TGCGCCAGCAGCTTTATGCAGGGGCGAACCTACGAGCAGTACTTC
NA,TRBV7-9,15,NA,TRBJ1-4,CASSLEGGINEKLFF,TGTGCCAGCAGCTTAGAAGGGGGTATTAATGAAAAACTGTTTTTT
NA,TRBV6-1,14,NA,TRBJ2-7,CASSEFGGPAGQYF,TGTGCCAGCAGTGAATTTGGGGGGCCTGCTGGGCAGTACTTC
NA,TRBV7-3,14,NA,TRBJ1-1,CASSLTGGGTEAFF,TGTGCCAGCAGCTTGACGGGCGGTGGCACTGAAGCTTTCTTT
NA,TRBV5-4,12,TRBD1,TRBJ2-7,CASSVDRVEQYF,TGTGCCAGCAGCGTAGACAGGGTAGAGCAGTACTTC
NA,TRBV4-1,15,NA,TRBJ2-7,CASSQDRASSYEQYF,TGTGCCAGCAGCCAAGATCGAGCCAGCTCCTACGAGCAGTACTTC
NA,TRBV4-3,13,NA,TRBJ2-7,CASSEHRGYEQYF,TGCGCCAGCAGCGAACACAGAGGCTACGAGCAGTACTTC
NA,TRBV2,11,NA,TRBJ2-7,CASSGTYEQYF,TGTGCCAGCAGCGGCACCTACGAGCAGTACTTC
once,TRBV5-1,15,TRBD2,TRBJ2-7,CASSLIGGSSYEQYF,TGCGCCAGCAGCCTCATCGGCGGGAGCTCCTACGAGCAGTACTTC
NA,TRBV6-5,12,NA,TRBJ2-1,CASGFGGREQFF,TGTGCCAGCGGCTTTGGGGGGCGAGAGCAGTTCTTC
NA,TRBV2,15,TRBD2,TRBJ2-1,CASSPSGNSYNEQFF,TGTGCCAGCAGTCCTAGCGGGAACTCCTACAATGAGCAGTTCTTC
NA,TRBV29-1,15,NA,TRBJ2-1,CSVEPVADFYNEQFF,TGCAGCGTTGAGCCGGTAGCGGACTTCTACAATGAGCAGTTCTTC
NA,TRBV27,15,NA,TRBJ2-5,CASSTLDGREETQYF,TGTGCCAGCAGCACCCTCGACGGAAGGGAGGAGACCCAGTACTTC